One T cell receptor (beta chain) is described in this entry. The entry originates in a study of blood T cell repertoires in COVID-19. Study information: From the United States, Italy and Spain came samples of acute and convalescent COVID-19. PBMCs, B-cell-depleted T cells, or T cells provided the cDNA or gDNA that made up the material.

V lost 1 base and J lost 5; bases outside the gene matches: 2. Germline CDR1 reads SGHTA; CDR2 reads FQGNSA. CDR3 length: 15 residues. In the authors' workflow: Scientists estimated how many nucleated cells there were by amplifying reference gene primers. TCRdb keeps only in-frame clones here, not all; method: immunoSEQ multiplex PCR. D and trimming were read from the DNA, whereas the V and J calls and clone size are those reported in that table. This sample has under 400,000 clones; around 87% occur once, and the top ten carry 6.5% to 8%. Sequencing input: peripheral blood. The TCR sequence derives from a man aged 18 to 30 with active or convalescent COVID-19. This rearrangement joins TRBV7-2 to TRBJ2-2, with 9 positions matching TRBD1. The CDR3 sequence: CASSLEGQGTGELFF. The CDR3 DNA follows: TGTGCCAGCAGCTTAGAAGGACAGGGGACCGGGGAGCTGTTTTTT.